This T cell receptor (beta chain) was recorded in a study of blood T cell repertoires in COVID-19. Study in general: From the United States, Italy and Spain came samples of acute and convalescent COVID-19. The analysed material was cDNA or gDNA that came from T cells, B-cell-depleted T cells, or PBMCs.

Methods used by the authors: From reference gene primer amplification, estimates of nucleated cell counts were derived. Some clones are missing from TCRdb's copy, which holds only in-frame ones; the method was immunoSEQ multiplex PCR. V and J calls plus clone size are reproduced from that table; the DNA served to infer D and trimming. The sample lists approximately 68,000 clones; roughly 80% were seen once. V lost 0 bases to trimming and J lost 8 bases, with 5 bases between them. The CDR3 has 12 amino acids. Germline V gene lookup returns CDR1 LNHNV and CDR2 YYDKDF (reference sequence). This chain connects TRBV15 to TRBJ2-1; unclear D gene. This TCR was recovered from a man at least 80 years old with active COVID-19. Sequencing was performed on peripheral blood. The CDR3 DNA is TGTGCCACCAGCAGAGATATATATGAGCAGTTCTTC. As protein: CATSRDIYEQFF.